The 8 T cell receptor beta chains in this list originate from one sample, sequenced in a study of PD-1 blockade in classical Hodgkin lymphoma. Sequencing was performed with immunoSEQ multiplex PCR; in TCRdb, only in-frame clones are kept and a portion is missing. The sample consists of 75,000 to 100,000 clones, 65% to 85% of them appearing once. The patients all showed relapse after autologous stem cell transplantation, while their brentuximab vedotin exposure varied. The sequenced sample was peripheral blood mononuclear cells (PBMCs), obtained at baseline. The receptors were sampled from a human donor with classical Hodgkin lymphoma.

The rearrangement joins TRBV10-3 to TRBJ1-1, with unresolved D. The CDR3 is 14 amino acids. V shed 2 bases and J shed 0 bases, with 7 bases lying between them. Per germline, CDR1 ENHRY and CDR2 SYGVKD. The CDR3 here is CAISEGLLNTEAFF. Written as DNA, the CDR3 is TGTGCCATCAGTGAGGGCCTACTGAACACTGAAGCTTTCTTT.

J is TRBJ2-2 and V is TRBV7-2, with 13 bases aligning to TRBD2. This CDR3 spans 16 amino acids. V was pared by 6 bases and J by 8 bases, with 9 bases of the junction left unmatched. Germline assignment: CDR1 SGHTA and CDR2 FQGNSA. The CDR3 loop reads CASRPPGLAGRGELFF. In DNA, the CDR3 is TGTGCCAGCAGGCCACCGGGACTAGCGGGGCGGGGGGAGCTGTTTTTT. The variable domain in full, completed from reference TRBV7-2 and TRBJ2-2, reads GAGVSQSPSNKVTEKGKDVELRCDPISGHTALYWYRQSLGQGLEFLIYFQGNSAPDKSGLPSDRFSAERTGGSVSTLTIQRTQQEDSAVYLCASRPPGLAGRGELFFGEGSRLTVL.

As DNA, the CDR3 is TGCGCCAGCAGTGGACTTGGTAGGGGGCCTGAAGCTTTCTTT. Amino acids: CASSGLGRGPEAFF. V gene TRBV10-1 combines with J gene TRBJ1-1, with TRBD1 matching 7 bases. CDR3 size: 14 residues. Germline V gene lookup returns CDR1 WNHNN and CDR2 SYGVQD (reference sequence). Losses at the gene ends were 4 bases for V and 6 bases for J; bases not matched to a gene: 8.

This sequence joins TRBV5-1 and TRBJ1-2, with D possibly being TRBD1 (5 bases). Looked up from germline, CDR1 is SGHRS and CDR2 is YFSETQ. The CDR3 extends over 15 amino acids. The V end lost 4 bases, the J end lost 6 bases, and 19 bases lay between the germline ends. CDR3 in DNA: TGCGCCAGCAGCGCAGTCGCAGGGAATTATAATGGCTACACCTTC. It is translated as CASSAVAGNYNGYTF.

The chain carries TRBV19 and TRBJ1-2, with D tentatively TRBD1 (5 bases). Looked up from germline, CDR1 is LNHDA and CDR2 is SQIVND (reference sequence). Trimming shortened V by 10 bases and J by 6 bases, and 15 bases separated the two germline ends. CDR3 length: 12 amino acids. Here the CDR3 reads CATIVEGNGYTF. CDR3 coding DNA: TGTGCCACCATAGTGGAGGGGAATGGCTACACCTTC.

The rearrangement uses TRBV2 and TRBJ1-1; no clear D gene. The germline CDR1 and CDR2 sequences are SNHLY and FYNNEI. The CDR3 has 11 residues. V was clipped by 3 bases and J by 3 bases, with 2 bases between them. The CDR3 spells CASSEDTEAFF. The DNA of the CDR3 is TGTGCCAGCAGTGAGGACACTGAAGCTTTCTTT.

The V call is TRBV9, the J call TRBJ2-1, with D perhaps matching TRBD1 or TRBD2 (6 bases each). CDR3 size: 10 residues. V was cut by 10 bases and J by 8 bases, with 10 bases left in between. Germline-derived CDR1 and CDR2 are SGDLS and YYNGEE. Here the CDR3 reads CARRGDEQFF. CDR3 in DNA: TGTGCCCGGAGGGGGGATGAGCAGTTCTTC.

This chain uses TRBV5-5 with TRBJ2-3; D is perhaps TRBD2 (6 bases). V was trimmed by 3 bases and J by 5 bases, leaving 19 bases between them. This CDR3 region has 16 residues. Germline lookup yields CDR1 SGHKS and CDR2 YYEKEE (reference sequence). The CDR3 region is CASSSTPGGAGDTQYF. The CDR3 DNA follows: TGTGCCAGCAGCTCAACACCAGGAGGGGCAGGAGATACGCAGTATTTT.